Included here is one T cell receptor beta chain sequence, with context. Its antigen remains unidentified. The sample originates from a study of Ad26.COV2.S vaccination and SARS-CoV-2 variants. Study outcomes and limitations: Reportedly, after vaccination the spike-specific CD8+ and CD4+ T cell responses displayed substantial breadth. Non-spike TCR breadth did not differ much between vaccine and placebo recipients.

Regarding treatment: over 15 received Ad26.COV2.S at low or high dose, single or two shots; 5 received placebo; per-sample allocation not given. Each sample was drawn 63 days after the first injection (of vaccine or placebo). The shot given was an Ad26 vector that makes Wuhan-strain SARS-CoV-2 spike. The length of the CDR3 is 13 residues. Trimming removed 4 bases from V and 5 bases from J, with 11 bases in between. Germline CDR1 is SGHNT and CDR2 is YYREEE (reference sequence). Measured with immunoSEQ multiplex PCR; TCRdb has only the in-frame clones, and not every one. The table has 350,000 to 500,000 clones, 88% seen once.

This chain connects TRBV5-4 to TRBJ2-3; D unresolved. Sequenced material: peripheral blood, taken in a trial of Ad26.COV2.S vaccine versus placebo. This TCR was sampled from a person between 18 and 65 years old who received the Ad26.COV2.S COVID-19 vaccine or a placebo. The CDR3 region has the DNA TGTGCCAGCAGCCCTTCTCTGTTAGATACGCAGTATTTT. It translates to CASSPSLLDTQYF.